Below are 7 T cell receptor beta chains sequenced from a single sample in a study of T cells in Graves' hyperthyroidism and ophthalmopathy (dated by TCRdb to between 2018 and 2021). Libraries came from multiplex PCR. These reads were obtained on an Illumina HiSeq 2000. The TCR beta CDR3 regions were amplified from RNA transcripts. The TCR CDR3 was subjected to a first round of RT-PCR using the HTBI primer set and the Qiagen OneStep RT-PCR kit. TCRdb itself trimmed the public reads at Q25 with fastp, ran MiXCR and retained productive beta chains. Under each unique CDR3 protein, matching rows form one entry showing the most common genes and DNA. This sample comprises about 360,000 distinct CDR3 sequences, over 10% of them detected only once. Around a tenth of the sample comes from the top ten. Material: blood. All receptors derive from a woman aged 18-29 years with Graves' hyperthyroidism.

This clonotype was seen many times. V usage is TRBV20-1 and J usage is TRBJ2-5; either TRBD1 or TRBD2 may supply D (5 bases each). Per germline, CDR1 DFQATT and CDR2 SNEGSKA (reference sequence). V was cut by 3 bases and J by 7 bases, with 15 bases left in between. There are 13 residues in the CDR3. The CDR3 region is CSASGTEEGTQYF. The CDR3, as DNA: TGCAGTGCTAGTGGGACGGAGGAAGGGACCCAGTACTTC.

The chain combines TRBV9 with TRBJ1-2; D remains ambiguous. The CDR3 covers 15 residues. V lost 3 bases and J 8 bases, leaving 20 bases between the germline ends. Germline CDR1 and CDR2: SGDLS and YYNGEE. The CDR3 DNA reads TGTGCCAGCAGCGCCGCCGCCGGGCTCACCAGAGGCTACACCTTC. This codes for CASSAAAGLTRGYTF. Full variable domain (missing parts from reference TRBV9 and TRBJ1-2): DSGVTQTPKHLITATGQRVTLRCSPRSGDLSVYWYQQSLDQGLQFLIQYYNGEERAKGNILERFSAQQFPDLHSELNLSSLELGDSALYFCASSAAAGLTRGYTFGSGTRLTVV.

This clonotype has a handful of counts. The DNA of the CDR3 is TGTGCCAGCAGCCGGACACGTACCGAAGCTTTCTTT. Protein product: CASSRTRTEAFF. The chain is built from TRBV7-9 and TRBJ1-1, with D possibly TRBD1 on 5 matching bases. V lost 5 bases to trimming and J lost 8 bases, with 12 bases between them. Germline CDR1 is SEHNR and CDR2 is FQNEAQ (reference sequence). The CDR3 contains 12 residues.

This clonotype was observed many times. This chain connects TRBV7-9 to TRBJ1-5, with TRBD1 as a possible D gene (5 bases). This CDR3 contains 16 residues. From germline, CDR1 is SEHNR and CDR2 FQNEAQ (reference sequence). V lost 11 bases and J lost 2, with 22 bases in between. DNA for the CDR3: TGTGCCGTTCAAAGCGCAGGGCGTCATGGCAATCAGCCCCAGCATTTT. Its translation: CAVQSAGRHGNQPQHF. The whole variable domain, filled in from reference TRBV7-9 and TRBJ1-5, reads DTGVSQNPRHKITKRGQNVTFRCDPISEHNRLYWYRQTLGQGPEFLTYFQNEAQLEKSRLLSDRFSAERPKGSFSTLEIQRTEQGDSAMYLCAVQSAGRHGNQPQHFGDGTRLSIL.

There are many counts of this clonotype. The chain joins TRBV18 to TRBJ2-3; D is uncertain. V was clipped by 5 bases and J by 6 bases, with 18 bases between them. CDR3 size: 15 residues. CDR1 KGHSH and CDR2 LQKENI come from the germline V gene. The CDR3 loop is CASSSSSSVGDTQYF. Written as DNA, the CDR3 is TGTGCCAGCTCATCAAGCAGTTCCGTCGGGGATACGCAGTATTTT.

This clonotype was picked up many times. The chain is built from TRBV2 and TRBJ2-5, with 12 bases that match TRBD2. The CDR3 is made up of 18 amino acids. J was trimmed by 4 bases and V by 2 bases; bases with no gene match: 11. Per the germline V gene, CDR1 is SNHLY and CDR2 is FYNNEI. CDR3 nucleotide sequence: TGTGCCAGCAGTGAACTAGCGGGGGGGGGGTTGGGTCGAGAGACCCAGTACTTC. Translation gives CASSELAGGGLGRETQYF.

This clonotype appeared many times. The V and J genes are TRBV20-1 and TRBJ2-3; 10 bases agree with TRBD2. The length of the CDR3 is 14 residues. V dropped 6 bases and J dropped 0; count of bases not matched to a gene: 3. Germline CDR1 reads DFQATT; CDR2 reads SNEGSKA (reference sequence). CDR3 amino acids: CSALAGISTDTQYF. The CDR3, as DNA: TGCAGTGCACTAGCGGGAATTAGCACAGATACGCAGTATTTT.